This TCR beta chain originates from a study of vaccination and CD4 T cells after COVID-19 (dated by TCRdb to between 2022 and 2023). Context from the whole study: Convalescent patients had a positive SARS-CoV-2 result on nasal swab PCR, and of these patients, some 10 had mild disease and one had severe disease. Post-COVID blood samples from convalescent patients were collected a median of about 100 days after diagnosis, with a range of about 30 to 170 days. In 9 to 11 COVID-19 convalescent patients and a few infection-naive healthy vaccine recipients, researchers compared the spike-specific CD4+ TCR repertoire from before mRNA vaccination with the repertoire from after. Participants received two doses of either the Pfizer-BioNTech BNT162b2 vaccine (n=8) or the Moderna mRNA-1273 vaccine (n=2). Post-vaccine blood samples were obtained a median of around 67 days after the second vaccine dose, with a range of about 14 to 250 days. As controls, cultures received a CEFX viral epitope pool (the positive control), an HIV-1 Nef peptide pool (the negative control), or no peptide at all. Culture stimuli were overlapping spike peptide pools from SARS-CoV-2 and from the common cold coronaviruses HCoV-NL63, HCoV-OC43 and HCoV-229E. Six males and four females were included in the convalescent cohort, with two Hispanic individuals, seven Caucasians, two Asians and one multiracial person represented. Findings and caveats that apply to the study as a whole: The study included relatively few convalescent patients and did not analyze early timepoints after natural infection. The median number of SARS-CoV-2-reactive clonotypes rose from approximately 20 after infection to some 37 after vaccination, but the change was not significant. Among convalescent patients, a median roughly 90% of the SARS-CoV-2-reactive clones seen after vaccination appeared only after vaccination, which suggests priming specific to the vaccine. Of the vaccine-specific clones found in convalescent patients, nearly all (304 of 307) were mono-reactive for SARS-CoV-2 spike instead of being cross-reactive with common cold coronaviruses.

The treatment or condition tag for this specimen amounts to: roughly ten-day PBMC culture with coronavirus spike peptide pools or control peptides (ViraFEST assay). The study used the ViraFEST assay, which expanded antigen-specific T cells with peptide pools and then identified expanded clonotypes by TCR sequencing. The convalescent patients' positive SARS-CoV-2 PCR tests fell between March and December 2020, which was before the Alpha, Beta and Delta variants emerged in the United States. Each well held some 2 million PBMCs cultured in IMDM containing roughly 5.5% human AB serum and approximately 10 IU/ml IL-2, with 10 ug/ml peptide pools added. On days 3 and 7, half of the culture medium was replaced with fresh IL-2-containing medium. Once the cells had been in culture for less than 12 days, the EasySep CD4+ T cell isolation kit was used to isolate CD4+ T cells by negative selection. PBMCs were separated from whole blood using Ficoll-Paque Plus gradient centrifugation and then either used fresh or cryopreserved at -140C. Culture conditions were generally each tested in triplicate wells.

The germline ends are 12 bases apart after V is trimmed by 6 bases and J by 4 bases. The germline V gene (reference sequence) provides CDR1 DFQATT and CDR2 SNEGSKA. From the cysteine through the phenylalanine, the CDR3 covers 12 amino acids. Kept here is only the CDR3 DNA, which spans 36 bases and is read in frame from base 1. As regards this clonotype: This clone's antigen is unknown. One base away there is no much larger clone; base qualities are not given.

Library preparation used PCR. At the Johns Hopkins FTIC core, DNA from the cultured CD4+ T cells underwent TCR sequencing with the Oncomine TCR Beta short-read assay. The QIAamp micro DNA kit was used to extract genomic DNA from the cultured CD4+ T cells. The Oncomine TCR Beta libraries from cultured CD4+ T cells were pooled using unique dual indexes and then sequenced on an Illumina iSeq 100. The published analysis was carried out like this. Non-productive sequences were removed, and CDR3s not starting with C, not ending with F or W, or shorter than 7 amino acids were discarded. The MANAFEST web application was used to identify antigen-specific clonotypes by comparing peptide-stimulated wells against reference wells and other culture wells. For a clone to be called positive, the clone needed an FDR below 0.05, an odds ratio above 5, and a productive frequency above 0.1% in at least two of three replicate wells. Cross-reactive clonotypes were defined as significantly expanded in both SARS-CoV-2 spike wells and at least one common cold coronavirus spike condition. Levenshtein distances (stringdist) and unrooted phylogenetic trees (ape) in R version 3.6.1 were used to assess CDR3 homology. TCRdb passed the public sequencing reads through fastp at Q25 and MiXCR, retaining productive beta sequences. Records with the same CDR3 protein are collapsed into one entry carrying the most frequent genes and DNA. TCRdb's processing, not the study's, gives the V and J calls here. In all, the sample holds roughly 12,000 distinct CDR3 sequences, and around 53% of those were seen once. The ten top clones hold approximately 13% of the sample.

The receptor was isolated from a human donor who had recovered from COVID-19. The chain links TRBV20-1 with TRBJ1-2, with the D gene call left open. Sequenced sample: CD4+ T cells from blood, cultured in vitro. CDR3 sequence: CSASSESYGYTF. The DNA is as follows: TGCAGTGCCAGCAGTGAAAGCTATGGCTACACCTTC.